The sample holds a few counts of the clone carrying this T cell receptor beta chain. Its antigen is not known. This entry is derived from a study of blood T cells in healthy people across ages. PCR was performed a second time for roughly 7 to 11 cycles using a sample-barcoded 5' primer and a J-beta primer mix. Each cDNA was tagged by a template-switch adaptor containing 12 random nucleotides. MiXCR was run by TCRdb on the 5' RACE reads, yielding one entry per CDR3 protein. The data hold around 710,000 distinct CDR3 sequences, with roughly 47% observed a single time. The CDR3 loop spans 11 amino acids. CDR1 is DFQATT and CDR2 is SNEGSKA in the germline V gene (reference sequence). V was trimmed by 3 bases and J by 5 bases, leaving 7 bases between them. Each sample provided at least 5 micrograms of extracted total RNA. Study-wide findings and caveats: While age rose, TCR beta diversity per million T cells dropped in a roughly linear way.

The sequencing sample was made of blood. The chain carries TRBV20-1 and TRBJ2-5; D gene ambiguous. This clonotype was obtained from a woman aged 55-70 years in good health. The CDR3 DNA follows: TGCAGTGCTAGTCCCGAGGAGACCCAGTACTTC. Translating it yields CSASPEETQYF.